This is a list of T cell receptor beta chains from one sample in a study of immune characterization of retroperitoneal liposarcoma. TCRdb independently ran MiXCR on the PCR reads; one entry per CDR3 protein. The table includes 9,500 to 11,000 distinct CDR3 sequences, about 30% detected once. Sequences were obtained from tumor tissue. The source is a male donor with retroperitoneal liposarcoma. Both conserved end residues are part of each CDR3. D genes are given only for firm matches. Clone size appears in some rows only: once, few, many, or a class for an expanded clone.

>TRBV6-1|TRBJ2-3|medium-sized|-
CATETSGTDTQYF
TGTGCCACCGAGACAAGCGGCACAGATACGCAGTATTTT
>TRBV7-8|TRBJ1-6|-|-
CASSSQGGYNSPLHF
TGTGCCAGCAGCTCGCAAGGGGGCTATAATTCACCCCTCCACTTT
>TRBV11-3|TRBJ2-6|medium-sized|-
CASSPRGGASGANVLTF
TGTGCCAGCAGTCCCCGCGGCGGGGCGTCTGGGGCCAACGTCCTGACTTTC
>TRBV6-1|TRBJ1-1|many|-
CASSENPVTEAFF
TGTGCCAGCAGTGAAAACCCCGTAACTGAAGCTTTCTTT
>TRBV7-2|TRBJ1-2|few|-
CASSLMSASNGYTF
TGTGCCAGCAGCTTAATGTCGGCCTCAAATGGCTACACCTTC
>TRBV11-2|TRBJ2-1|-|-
CASSLALTGIIYNEQFF
TGTGCCAGCAGCTTAGCACTGACGGGAATAATCTACAATGAGCAGTTCTTC
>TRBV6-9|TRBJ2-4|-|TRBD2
CASSYSKAGGLRSYNEQYF
TGTGCCAGCAGTTACTCGAAAGCGGGAGGGCTCCGCTCCTACAATGAGCAGTACTTC
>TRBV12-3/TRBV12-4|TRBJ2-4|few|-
CASSLAGLNIQYF
TGTGCCAGCAGTTTAGCGGGGCTTAACATTCAGTACTTC
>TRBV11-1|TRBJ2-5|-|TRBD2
CASSLSGLAEYNEQYF
TGTGCCAGCAGCCTATCGGGACTAGCGGAGTACAATGAGCAGTACTTC
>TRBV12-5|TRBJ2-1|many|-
CASGEGWGETQFF
TGTGCTAGTGGGGAAGGGTGGGGAGAGACCCAGTTCTTC
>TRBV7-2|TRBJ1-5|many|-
CASKGDSNQPQHF
TGTGCCAGCAAGGGTGATAGCAATCAGCCCCAGCATTTT
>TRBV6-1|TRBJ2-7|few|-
CASSHHDGSSYNEQYF
TGTGCCAGCAGTCACCATGACGGGAGCTCCTACAATGAGCAGTACTTC
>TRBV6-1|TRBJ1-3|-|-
CASSYRGSGNTIYF
TGTGCCAGCTCCTATAGGGGGTCCGGAAACACCATATATTTT
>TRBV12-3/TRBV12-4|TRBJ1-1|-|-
CASSLKGTSMAFF
TGTGCCAGCAGTTTAAAGGGTACTTCGATGGCTTTCTTT
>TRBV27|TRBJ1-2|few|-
CASSLWGGYGYTF
TGTGCCAGCAGTTTATGGGGGGGCTATGGCTACACCTTC
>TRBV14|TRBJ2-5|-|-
CASSFAPGGQETQYF
TGTGCCAGCAGCTTCGCCCCCGGGGGTCAAGAGACCCAGTACTTC
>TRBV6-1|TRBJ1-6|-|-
CASTSATGHPWGHF
TGTGCCAGCACCTCTGCGACAGGCCACCCCTGGGGGCACTTT
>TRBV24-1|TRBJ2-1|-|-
CATSEPVEGGEQFF
TGTGCCACCAGTGAACCTGTAGAAGGGGGTGAGCAGTTCTTC
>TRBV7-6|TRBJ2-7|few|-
CASSLLWNEQYF
TGTGCCAGCAGCCTCCTATGGAATGAGCAGTACTTC
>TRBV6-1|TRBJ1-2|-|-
CASSWDPADGYTF
TGTGCCAGCAGCTGGGACCCTGCGGATGGCTACACCTTC
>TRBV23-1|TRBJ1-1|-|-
CASSQNRGGSTEAFF
TGCGCCAGCAGTCAAAATCGGGGGGGATCGACTGAAGCTTTCTTT
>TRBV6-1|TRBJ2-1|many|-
CASSEYALASSYEQFF
TGTGCCAGCAGTGAATATGCGCTAGCCAGCTCCTACGAGCAGTTCTTC
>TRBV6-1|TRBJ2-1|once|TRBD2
CASSSPRGGESYNEQFF
TGTGCCAGCAGTTCGCCCCGCGGGGGGGAGTCCTACAATGAGCAGTTCTTC
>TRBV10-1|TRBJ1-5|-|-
CASTVSGPGVVGNQPQHF
TGCGCCAGCACCGTAAGCGGGCCTGGGGTTGTAGGGAATCAGCCCCAGCATTTT
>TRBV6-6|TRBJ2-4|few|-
CASSFADARVAKNIQYF
TGTGCCAGCAGTTTCGCCGACGCTCGTGTAGCCAAAAACATTCAGTACTTC
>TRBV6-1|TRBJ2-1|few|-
CASSEPARAAYNEQFF
TGTGCCAGCAGTGAACCCGCACGGGCGGCCTACAATGAGCAGTTCTTC
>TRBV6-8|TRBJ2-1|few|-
CASSYSIDNEQFF
TGTGCCAGCAGTTACTCTATAGACAATGAGCAGTTCTTC
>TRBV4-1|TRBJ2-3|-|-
CASSHPGTDTQYF
TGCGCCAGCAGCCACCCGGGCACAGATACGCAGTATTTT
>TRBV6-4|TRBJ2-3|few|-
CASSDGDGTDTQYF
TGTGCCAGCAGTGACGGAGACGGCACAGATACGCAGTATTTT
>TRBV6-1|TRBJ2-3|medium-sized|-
CASSDWGGGTSTDTQYF
TGTGCCAGCAGTGACTGGGGAGGAGGAACTAGCACAGATACGCAGTATTTT
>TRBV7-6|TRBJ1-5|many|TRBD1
CASSLIQGGNQPQHF
TGTGCCAGCAGCTTAATACAGGGGGGGAATCAGCCCCAGCATTTT
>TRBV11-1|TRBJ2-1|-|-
CASSRATRALSYNEQFF
TGTGCCAGCAGTCGCGCGACTAGAGCGCTTTCCTACAATGAGCAGTTCTTC
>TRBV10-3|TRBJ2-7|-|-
CAIKDSISPYEQYF
TGTGCCATCAAAGACAGCATATCACCCTACGAGCAGTACTTC
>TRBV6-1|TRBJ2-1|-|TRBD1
CASSVRDRVYEQFF
TGTGCCAGCAGTGTAAGGGACAGGGTCTACGAGCAGTTCTTC
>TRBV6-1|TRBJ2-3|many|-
CASSWGFAGSTDTQYF
TGTGCCAGCAGTTGGGGATTCGCCGGCAGCACAGATACGCAGTATTTT
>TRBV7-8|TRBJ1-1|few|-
CASSLQQGKPNTEAFF
TGTGCCAGCAGCCTGCAACAGGGAAAACCGAACACTGAAGCTTTCTTT
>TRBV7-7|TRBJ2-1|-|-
CASSQGGGSGIDEQFF
TGTGCTAGCAGCCAGGGGGGGGGAAGCGGGATTGATGAGCAGTTCTTC
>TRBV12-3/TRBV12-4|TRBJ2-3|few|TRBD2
CASSHSPGLGRSDTQYF
TGTGCCAGCAGTCATTCGCCGGGACTAGGTCGCTCAGATACGCAGTATTTT
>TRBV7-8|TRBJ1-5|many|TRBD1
CASSLGRQGSNQPQHF
TGTGCCAGCAGCTTGGGTAGACAGGGTAGCAATCAGCCCCAGCATTTT
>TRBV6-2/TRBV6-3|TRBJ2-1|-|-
CASSYAPPRGTQRAPTYNEQFF
TGTGCCAGCAGTTACGCACCGCCCCGAGGCACCCAGCGGGCACCCACCTACAATGAGCAGTTCTTC
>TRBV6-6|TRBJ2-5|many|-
CASSYSIGVDEQYF
TGTGCCAGCAGTTACTCGATAGGTGTCGATGAGCAGTACTTC
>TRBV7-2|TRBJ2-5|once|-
CASSQPGRPTRNEQYF
TGTGCCAGCAGCCAACCGGGCAGGCCGACGAGGAATGAGCAGTACTTC
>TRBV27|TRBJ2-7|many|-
CASSPRGFYNEQYF
TGTGCCAGCAGTCCTAGGGGCTTCTACAATGAGCAGTACTTC
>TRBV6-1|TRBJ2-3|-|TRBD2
CASSERTGGRADTQYF
TGTGCCAGCAGTGAAAGGACGGGGGGGCGGGCAGATACGCAGTATTTT